These 11 T cell receptor beta chains share one sample of origin, sequenced in a study of shared T cell receptors in the human thymus. Only in-frame clones appear in the TCRdb table, and some are missing; sequencing was by immunoSEQ multiplex PCR. The sample lists more than 550,000 clones; approximately 85% were seen once. This sample was shared with a second study, whose subject was human thymus T cells.

The sequencing input was thymocytes. The receptors shown here come from a girl younger than two with a congenital heart defect.

Only a few counts were recorded for this clone. The CDR3 sequence: CASSFLGGRDGYTF. The CDR3 region has the DNA TGTGCCAGCAGTTTCTTGGGGGGACGGGATGGCTACACCTTC. The rearrangement uses TRBV6-6 and TRBJ1-2; D possibly corresponds to TRBD1 (5 bases). Germline V CDR1 and CDR2: MNHNY, SVGAGI (reference sequence). With 4 bases removed from V and 6 bases from J, the gap between germline ends came to 15 bases. The CDR3 loop spans 14 amino acids.

This chain uses TRBV30 with TRBJ1-2, with D uncertain. With 4 bases removed from V and 4 bases from J, the gap between germline ends came to 16 bases. CDR1 and CDR2 (germline): GTSNPN, SVGIG (reference sequence). The CDR3 is 14 amino acids. In nucleotides, the CDR3 is TGTGCCTGGACCCTACGGAGCAGAGTCTATGGCTACACCTTC. Residues: CAWTLRSRVYGYTF.

The sample holds one count of this clone. Different DNA sequences within this sample yield the same CDR3. The chain has TRBV9 and TRBJ1-2; tentatively, D is TRBD1 (6 bases). CDR1 is SGDLS and CDR2 is YYNGEE in the germline V gene. V gave up 3 bases and J gave up 5 bases, with 8 bases separating them. This CDR3 spans 12 amino acids. The CDR3 sequence is CASSATGYGYTF. The CDR3 nucleotides are TGTGCCAGCAGCGCGACAGGTTATGGCTACACCTTC.

This chain connects TRBV6-1 to TRBJ2-3; a weak D match, TRBD1 (5 bases). Per the germline V gene, CDR1 is MNHNS and CDR2 is SASEGT. V lost 6 bases and J 0 bases, leaving 13 bases between the germline ends. This CDR3 contains 15 residues. The CDR3 protein is CASRGLKRSTDTQYF. The CDR3, as DNA: TGTGCCAGCAGGGGGCTGAAAAGGAGCACAGATACGCAGTATTTT.

The chain employs TRBV7-3 and TRBJ1-4; D is perhaps TRBD1 (5 bases). The CDR3 contains 10 residues. The germline CDR1 and CDR2 sequences are SGHTA and FQGTGA. Trimming left V 8 bases short and J 11 bases short, with 9 bases between. DNA for the CDR3: TGTGCCAGCCCCAGGGTGAAACTGTTTTTT. This encodes CASPRVKLFF.

The chain couples TRBV6-5 to TRBJ2-3, with TRBD2 as a possible D gene (6 bases). CDR3 length equals 15 residues. CDR1 MNHEY and CDR2 SVGAGI come from the germline V gene. Trimming removed 6 bases from V and 2 bases from J, with 15 bases in between. The CDR3 is CASSLTSRSTDTQYF. CDR3 nucleotides: TGTGCCAGCAGCCTAACTAGCAGGTCCACAGATACGCAGTATTTT.

V and J are TRBV5-1 and TRBJ2-7; TRBD1 agrees at 9 bases. With V trimmed by 0 bases and J by 6 bases, 19 bases remained unmatched. Looked up from germline, CDR1 is SGHRS and CDR2 is YFSETQ. The CDR3 loop spans 19 amino acids. Written as DNA, the CDR3 is TGCGCCAGCAGCTTGGACCCCATCTTCACAGGGGGCGAGTGGGGCGAGCAGTACTTC. Its protein is CASSLDPIFTGGEWGEQYF.

The chain links TRBV5-1 to TRBJ2-3; 7 nucleotides align to TRBD1. Germline CDR1 and CDR2: SGHRS and YFSETQ. J gave up 1 base and V 5 bases, and 7 bases lay outside the gene matches. The CDR3 totals 15 residues. The chain's CDR3 is CASRTTRGRTDTQYF. The DNA of the CDR3 is TGCGCCAGCAGGACGACAAGGGGGCGCACAGATACGCAGTATTTT.

V gene TRBV7-9 combines with J gene TRBJ2-7, with 10 bases aligning to TRBD1. Germline CDR1 SEHNR, CDR2 FQNEAQ (reference sequence). CDR3 length: 17 amino acids. J lost 4 bases, V lost 2 bases, and 11 bases had no gene match. The CDR3 DNA sequence: TGTGCCAGCAGCTTACGGACAGGGGGAGAGGGGTCGTACGAGCAGTACTTC. This encodes CASSLRTGGEGSYEQYF.

The chain joins TRBV2 to TRBJ2-3; 8 nucleotides line up with TRBD2. This CDR3 region has 16 residues. CDR1 and CDR2 (germline): SNHLY, FYNNEI. V gave up 7 bases and J gave up 0 bases; unmatched junction bases: 9. CDR3 protein: CASMWRGDPSTDTQYF. Written as DNA, the CDR3 is TGTGCCAGCATGTGGCGGGGGGACCCTAGCACAGATACGCAGTATTTT.

Worth noting for this clone: A read error may produce the germline difference seen at one junction end. The rearrangement links TRBV14 to TRBJ1-2; D is unclear. Germline loops: CDR1 SGHDN, CDR2 FVKESK. The CDR3 length is 20 residues. The CDR3 spells CVSSPRRSLYLNLANYGYTF. CDR3 coding DNA: TGTGTCAGCAGCCCCCGGCGGTCACTATATTTGAATTTAGCTAACTATGGCTACACCTTC.